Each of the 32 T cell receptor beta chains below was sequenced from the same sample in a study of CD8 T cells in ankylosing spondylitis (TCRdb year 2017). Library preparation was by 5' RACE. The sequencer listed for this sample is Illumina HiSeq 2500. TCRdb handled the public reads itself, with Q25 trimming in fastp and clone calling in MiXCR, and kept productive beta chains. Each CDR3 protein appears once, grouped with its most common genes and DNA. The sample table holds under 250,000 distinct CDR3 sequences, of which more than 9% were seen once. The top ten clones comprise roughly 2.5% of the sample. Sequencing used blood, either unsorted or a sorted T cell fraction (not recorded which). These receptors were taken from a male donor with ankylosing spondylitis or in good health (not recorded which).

CDR3 residues: CASSVDGATIQYF. DNA for the CDR3: TGTGCCAGCAGCGTAGATGGAGCCACCATTCAGTACTTC. This sequence joins TRBV9 and TRBJ2-4, with unresolved D. The V gene lost 0 bases and the J gene lost 9 bases, with 10 bases spanning the gap. Looked up from germline, CDR1 is SGDLS and CDR2 is YYNGEE. There are 13 residues in the CDR3.

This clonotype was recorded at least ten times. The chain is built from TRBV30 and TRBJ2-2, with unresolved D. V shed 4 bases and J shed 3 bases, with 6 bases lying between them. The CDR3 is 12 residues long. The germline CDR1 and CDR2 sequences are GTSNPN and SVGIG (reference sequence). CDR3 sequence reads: CAWIWDTGELFF. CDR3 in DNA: TGTGCCTGGATCTGGGACACCGGGGAGCTGTTTTTT. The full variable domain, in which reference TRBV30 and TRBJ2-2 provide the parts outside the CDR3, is SQTIHQWPATLVQPVGSPLSLECTVEGTSNPNLYWYRQAAGRGLQLLFYSVGIGQISSEVPQNLSASRPQDRQFILSSKKLLLSDSGFYLCAWIWDTGELFFGEGSRLTVL.

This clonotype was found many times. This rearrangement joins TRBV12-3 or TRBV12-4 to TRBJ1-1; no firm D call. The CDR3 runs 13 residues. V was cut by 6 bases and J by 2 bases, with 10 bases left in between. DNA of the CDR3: TGTGCCAGCAGAATGTCAGGAAACACTGAAGCTTTCTTT. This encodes CASRMSGNTEAFF.

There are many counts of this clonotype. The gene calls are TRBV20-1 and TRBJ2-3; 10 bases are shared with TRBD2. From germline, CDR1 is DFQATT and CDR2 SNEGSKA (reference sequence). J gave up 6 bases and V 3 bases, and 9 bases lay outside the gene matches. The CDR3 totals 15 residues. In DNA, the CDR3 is TGCAGTGCTAGGGTTCCAGCGGGGGGGCTTGATACGCAGTATTTT. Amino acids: CSARVPAGGLDTQYF.

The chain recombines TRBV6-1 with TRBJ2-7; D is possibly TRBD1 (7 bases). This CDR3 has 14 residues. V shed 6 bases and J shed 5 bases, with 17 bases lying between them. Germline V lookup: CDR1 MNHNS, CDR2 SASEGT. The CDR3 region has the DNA TGTGCCAGCAGGTCGGTCAGGGGGGACCACGAGCAGTACTTC. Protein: CASRSVRGDHEQYF.

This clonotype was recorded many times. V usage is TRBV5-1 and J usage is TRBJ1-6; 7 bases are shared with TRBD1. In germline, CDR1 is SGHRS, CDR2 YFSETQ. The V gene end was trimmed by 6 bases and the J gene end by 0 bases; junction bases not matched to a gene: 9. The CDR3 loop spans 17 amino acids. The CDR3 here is CASTEGTVSSYNSPLHF. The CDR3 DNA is TGCGCCAGCACAGAGGGGACAGTTTCCTCCTATAATTCACCCCTCCACTTT.

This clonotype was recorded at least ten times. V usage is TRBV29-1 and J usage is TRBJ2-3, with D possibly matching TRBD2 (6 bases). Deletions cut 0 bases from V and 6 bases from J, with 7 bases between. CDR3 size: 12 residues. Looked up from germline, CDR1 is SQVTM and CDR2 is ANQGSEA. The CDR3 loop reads CSVEEAGDTQYF. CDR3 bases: TGCAGCGTTGAAGAGGCGGGGGATACGCAGTATTTT.

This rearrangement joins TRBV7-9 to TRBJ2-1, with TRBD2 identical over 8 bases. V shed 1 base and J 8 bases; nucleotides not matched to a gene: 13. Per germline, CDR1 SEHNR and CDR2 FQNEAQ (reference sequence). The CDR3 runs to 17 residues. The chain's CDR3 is CASSLGTSGDFGHEQFF. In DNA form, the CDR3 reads TGTGCCAGCAGCTTAGGAACTAGCGGAGATTTTGGCCATGAGCAGTTCTTC.

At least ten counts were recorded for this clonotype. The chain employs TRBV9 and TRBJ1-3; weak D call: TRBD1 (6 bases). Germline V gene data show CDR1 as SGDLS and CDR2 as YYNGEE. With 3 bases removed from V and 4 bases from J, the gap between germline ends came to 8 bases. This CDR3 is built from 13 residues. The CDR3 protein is CASSGTDGNTIYF. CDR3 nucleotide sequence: TGTGCCAGCAGCGGGACAGACGGAAACACCATATATTTT.

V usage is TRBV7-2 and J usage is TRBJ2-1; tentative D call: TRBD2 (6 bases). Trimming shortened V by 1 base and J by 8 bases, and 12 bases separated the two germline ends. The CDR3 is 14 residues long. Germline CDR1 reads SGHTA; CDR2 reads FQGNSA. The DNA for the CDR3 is TGTGCCAGCAGCTTAGAGGCTAGCGTGGATGAGCAGTTCTTC. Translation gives CASSLEASVDEQFF.

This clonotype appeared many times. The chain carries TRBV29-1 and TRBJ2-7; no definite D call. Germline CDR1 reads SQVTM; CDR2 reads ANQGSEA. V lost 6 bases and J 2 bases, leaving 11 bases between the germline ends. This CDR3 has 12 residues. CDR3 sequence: CSVRRHTYEQYF. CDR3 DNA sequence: TGCAGCGTGCGGCGGCATACCTACGAGCAGTACTTC.

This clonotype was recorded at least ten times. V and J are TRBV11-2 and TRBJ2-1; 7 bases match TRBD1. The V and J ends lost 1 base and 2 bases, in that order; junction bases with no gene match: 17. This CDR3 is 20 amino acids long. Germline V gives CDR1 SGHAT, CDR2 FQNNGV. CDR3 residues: CASSLVGGGLSGQPYNEQFF. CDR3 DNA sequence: TGTGCCAGCAGCTTAGTTGGAGGCGGACTCTCGGGACAGCCCTACAATGAGCAGTTCTTC. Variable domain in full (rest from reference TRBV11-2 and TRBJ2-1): EAGVAQSPRYKIIEKRQSVAFWCNPISGHATLYWYQQILGQGPKLLIQFQNNGVVDDSQLPKDRFSAERLKGVDSTLKIQPAKLEDSAVYLCASSLVGGGLSGQPYNEQFFGPGTRLTVL.

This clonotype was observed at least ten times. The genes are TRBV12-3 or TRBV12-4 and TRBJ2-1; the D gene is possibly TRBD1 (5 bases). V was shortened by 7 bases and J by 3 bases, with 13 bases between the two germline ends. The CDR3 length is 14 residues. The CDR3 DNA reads TGTGCCAGCACCCAAGGGGCTTTCTACAATGAGCAGTTCTTC. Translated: CASTQGAFYNEQFF.

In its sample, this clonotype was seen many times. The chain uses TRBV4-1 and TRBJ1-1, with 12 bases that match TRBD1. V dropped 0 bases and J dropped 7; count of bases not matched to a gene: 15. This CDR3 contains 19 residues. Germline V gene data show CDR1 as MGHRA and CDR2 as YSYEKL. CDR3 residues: CASSQDQGTGGAKGNEAFF. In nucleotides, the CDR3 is TGCGCCAGCAGCCAAGATCAAGGGACAGGGGGCGCTAAGGGGAATGAAGCTTTCTTT.

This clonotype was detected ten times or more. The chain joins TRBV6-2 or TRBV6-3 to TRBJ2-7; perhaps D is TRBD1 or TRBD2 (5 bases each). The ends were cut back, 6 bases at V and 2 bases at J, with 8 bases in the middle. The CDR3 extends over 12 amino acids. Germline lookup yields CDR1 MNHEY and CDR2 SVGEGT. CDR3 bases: TGTGCCAGCAGCGGGGCCGCCTACGAGCAGTACTTC. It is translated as CASSGAAYEQYF.

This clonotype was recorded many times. The CDR3 here is CASSPLGAGASETQYF. The CDR3 DNA is TGCGCCAGCAGCCCCCTCGGGGCGGGAGCTTCAGAGACCCAGTACTTC. The chain links TRBV5-1 to TRBJ2-5; 7 positions agree with TRBD2. The CDR3 spans 16 residues. Germline V gene sequence: CDR1 SGHRS, CDR2 YFSETQ. The ends lost 4 bases at V and 4 bases at J; junction bases unmatched: 13.

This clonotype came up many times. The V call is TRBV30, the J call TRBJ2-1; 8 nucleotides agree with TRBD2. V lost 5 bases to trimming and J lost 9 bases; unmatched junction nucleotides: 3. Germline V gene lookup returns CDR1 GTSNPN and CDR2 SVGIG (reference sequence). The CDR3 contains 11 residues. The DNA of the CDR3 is TGTGCCTGGCTAGCGGGCGTTGAGCAGTTCTTC. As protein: CAWLAGVEQFF.

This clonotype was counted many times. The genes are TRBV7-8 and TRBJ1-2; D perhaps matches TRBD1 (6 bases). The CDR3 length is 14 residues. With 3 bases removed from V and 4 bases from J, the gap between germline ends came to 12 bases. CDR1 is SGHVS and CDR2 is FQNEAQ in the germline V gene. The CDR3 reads CASSLGQGTYGYTF. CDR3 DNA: TGTGCCAGCAGCTTGGGCCAGGGGACCTATGGCTACACCTTC.

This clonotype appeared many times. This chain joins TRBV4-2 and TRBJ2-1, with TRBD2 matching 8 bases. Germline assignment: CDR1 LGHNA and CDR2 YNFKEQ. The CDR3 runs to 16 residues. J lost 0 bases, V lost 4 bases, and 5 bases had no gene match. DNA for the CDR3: TGTGCCAGCAGCCGCGGGGGGAGCGCCTCCTACAATGAGCAGTTCTTC. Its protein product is CASSRGGSASYNEQFF.

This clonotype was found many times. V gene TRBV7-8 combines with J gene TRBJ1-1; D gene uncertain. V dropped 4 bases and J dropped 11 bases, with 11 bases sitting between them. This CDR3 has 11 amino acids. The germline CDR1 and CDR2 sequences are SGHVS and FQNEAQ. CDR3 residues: CASSSGLWAFF. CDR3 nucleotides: TGTGCCAGCAGCTCCGGTCTATGGGCTTTCTTT.

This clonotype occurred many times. CDR3 bases: TGCAGTGCTAGGAGAGCGGGGGCCTACACAGATACGCAGTATTTT. Residues: CSARRAGAYTDTQYF. V is TRBV20-1 and J is TRBJ2-3; TRBD2 matches at 8 bases. This CDR3 has 15 residues. The V segment lost 3 bases and the J segment 2 bases; nucleotides outside the gene matches: 7. Germline V gene sequence: CDR1 DFQATT, CDR2 SNEGSKA (reference sequence).

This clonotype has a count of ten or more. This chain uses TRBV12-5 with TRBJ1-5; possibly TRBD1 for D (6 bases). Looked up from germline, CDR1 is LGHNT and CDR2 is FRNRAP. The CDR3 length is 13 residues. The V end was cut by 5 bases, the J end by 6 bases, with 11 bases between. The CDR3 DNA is TGTGCTAGTGGTACCTACAGGGCTCAGCCCCAGCATTTT. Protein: CASGTYRAQPQHF.

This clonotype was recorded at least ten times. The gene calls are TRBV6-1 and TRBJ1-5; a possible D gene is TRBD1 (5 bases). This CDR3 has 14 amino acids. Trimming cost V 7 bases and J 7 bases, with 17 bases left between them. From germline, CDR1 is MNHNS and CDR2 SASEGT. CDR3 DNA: TGTGCCAGCACCGAAGGGGCACCGGACCAGCCCCAGCATTTT. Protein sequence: CASTEGAPDQPQHF.

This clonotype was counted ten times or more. The CDR3 sequence is CASSQDPTGRGEETQYF. The CDR3 nucleotides are TGCGCCAGCAGCCAAGACCCGACTGGGCGGGGTGAAGAGACCCAGTACTTC. The gene calls are TRBV4-1 and TRBJ2-5; D may be TRBD2 (6 bases). Germline values: CDR1 MGHRA, CDR2 YSYEKL. The CDR3 sequence is 17 residues long. V lost 0 bases and J lost 3, with 17 bases in between.

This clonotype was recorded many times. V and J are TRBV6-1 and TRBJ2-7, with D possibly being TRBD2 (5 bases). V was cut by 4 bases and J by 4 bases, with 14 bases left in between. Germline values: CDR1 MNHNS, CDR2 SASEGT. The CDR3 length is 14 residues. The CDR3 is CASSVSDWAYEQYF. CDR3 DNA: TGTGCCAGCAGTGTTTCGGACTGGGCTTACGAGCAGTACTTC.

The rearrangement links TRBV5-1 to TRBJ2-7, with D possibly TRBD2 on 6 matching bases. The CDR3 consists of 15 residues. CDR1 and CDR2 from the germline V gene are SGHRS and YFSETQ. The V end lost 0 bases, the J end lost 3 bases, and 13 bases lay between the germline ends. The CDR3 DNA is TGCGCCAGCAGCTTGGCCAGCGGGTGGGTCTACGAGCAGTACTTC. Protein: CASSLASGWVYEQYF.

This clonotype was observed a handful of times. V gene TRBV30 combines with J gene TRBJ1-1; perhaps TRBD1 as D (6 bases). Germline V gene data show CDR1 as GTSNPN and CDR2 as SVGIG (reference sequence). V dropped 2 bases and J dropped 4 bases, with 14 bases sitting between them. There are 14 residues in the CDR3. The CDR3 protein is CAWSTARGSTEAFF. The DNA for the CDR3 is TGTGCCTGGAGTACCGCCAGGGGAAGCACTGAAGCTTTCTTT. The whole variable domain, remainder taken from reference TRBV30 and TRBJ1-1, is SQTIHQWPATLVQPVGSPLSLECTVEGTSNPNLYWYRQAAGRGLQLLFYSVGIGQISSEVPQNLSASRPQDRQFILSSKKLLLSDSGFYLCAWSTARGSTEAFFGQGTRLTVV.

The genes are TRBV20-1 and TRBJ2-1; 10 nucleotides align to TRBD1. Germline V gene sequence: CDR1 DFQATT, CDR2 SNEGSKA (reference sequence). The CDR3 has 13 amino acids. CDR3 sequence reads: CSQGQGPYNEQFF. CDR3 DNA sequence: TGCAGCCAGGGACAGGGGCCCTACAATGAGCAGTTCTTC.

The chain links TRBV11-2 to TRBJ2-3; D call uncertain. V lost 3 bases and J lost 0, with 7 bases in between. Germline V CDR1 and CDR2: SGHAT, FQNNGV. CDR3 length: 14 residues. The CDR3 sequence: CASSFEDSTDTQYF. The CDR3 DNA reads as TGTGCCAGCAGCTTTGAGGATAGCACAGATACGCAGTATTTT.

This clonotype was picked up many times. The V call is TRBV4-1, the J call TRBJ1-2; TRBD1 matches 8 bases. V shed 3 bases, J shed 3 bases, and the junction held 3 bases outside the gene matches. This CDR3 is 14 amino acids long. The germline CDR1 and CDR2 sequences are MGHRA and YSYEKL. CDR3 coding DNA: TGCGCCAGCAGCCACGGACAGGGCGACTATGGCTACACCTTC. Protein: CASSHGQGDYGYTF.

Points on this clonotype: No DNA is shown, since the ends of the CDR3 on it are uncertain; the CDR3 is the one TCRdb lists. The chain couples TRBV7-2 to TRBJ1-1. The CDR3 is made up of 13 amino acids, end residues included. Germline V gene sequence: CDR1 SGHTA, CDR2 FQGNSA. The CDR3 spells CASSSGLGIEAFF.

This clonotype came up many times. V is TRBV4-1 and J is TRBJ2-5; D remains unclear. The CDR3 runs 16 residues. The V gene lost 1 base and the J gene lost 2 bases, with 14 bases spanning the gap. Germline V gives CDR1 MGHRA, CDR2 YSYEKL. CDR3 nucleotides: TGCGCCAGCAGCCAAGTGGGATTGGCGGAGCAAGAGACCCAGTACTTC. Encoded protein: CASSQVGLAEQETQYF.